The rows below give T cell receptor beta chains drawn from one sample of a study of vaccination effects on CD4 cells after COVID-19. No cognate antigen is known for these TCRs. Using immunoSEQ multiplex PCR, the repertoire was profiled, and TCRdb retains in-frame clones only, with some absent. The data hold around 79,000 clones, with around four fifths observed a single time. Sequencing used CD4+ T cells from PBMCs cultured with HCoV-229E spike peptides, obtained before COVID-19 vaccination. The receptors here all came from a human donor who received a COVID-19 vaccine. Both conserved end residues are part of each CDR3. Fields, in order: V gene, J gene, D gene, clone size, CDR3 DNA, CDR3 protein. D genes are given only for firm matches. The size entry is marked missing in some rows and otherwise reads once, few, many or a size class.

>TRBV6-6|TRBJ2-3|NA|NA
TGTGCCAGCAGCCGCCCGGGGAACACAGATACGCAGTATTTT
CASSRPGNTDTQYF
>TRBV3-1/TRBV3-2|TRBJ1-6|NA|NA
TGTGCCAGCAGCCAAGTAAGAGACTCCTATAATTCACCCCTCCACTTT
CASSQVRDSYNSPLHF
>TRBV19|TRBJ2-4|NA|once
TGTGCCAGTAGCCTTCTCCAGGGTAGGAACATTCAGTACTTC
CASSLLQGRNIQYF
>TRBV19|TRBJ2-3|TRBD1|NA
TGTGCCAGTAGTCCCCTTACAGGGGGAAAGACAGATACGCAGTATTTT
CASSPLTGGKTDTQYF
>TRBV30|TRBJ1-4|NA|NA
TGTGCCTGGACGCTGCCCTATTTGAAAAAACTGTTTTTT
CAWTLPYLKKLFF
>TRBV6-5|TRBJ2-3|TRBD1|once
TGTGCCAGCAGTTGGGACAGGCGCACAGATACGCAGTATTTT
CASSWDRRTDTQYF
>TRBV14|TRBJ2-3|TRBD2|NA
TGTGCCAGCAGCACGACGAACCAGCTAGCGGGCCGCACAGATACGCAGTATTTT
CASSTTNQLAGRTDTQYF
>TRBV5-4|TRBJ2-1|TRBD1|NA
TGTGCCAGCAGCTTGATAGGGGGCACCTACAATGAGCAGTTCTTC
CASSLIGGTYNEQFF
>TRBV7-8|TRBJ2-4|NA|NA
TGTGCCAGCAGCACCGCGGGCATTCAGTACTTC
CASSTAGIQYF
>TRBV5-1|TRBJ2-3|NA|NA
TGCGCCAGCAGCTCCCGTAGTCCCGAAGGGAGAGATACGCAGTATTTT
CASSSRSPEGRDTQYF
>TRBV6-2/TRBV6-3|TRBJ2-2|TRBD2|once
TGTGCCAGCAGTTACAGCGGGGGGGGCCGGGAGCTGTTTTTT
CASSYSGGGRELFF
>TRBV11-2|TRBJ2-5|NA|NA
TGTGCCAGCAGCTTAGTTTTTAACAGTAGGAAGAGGGCCCAGTACTTC
CASSLVFNSRKRAQYF
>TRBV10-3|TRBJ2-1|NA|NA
TGTGCCATCAGTGAGTCGGGAACGACATACAATGAGCAGTTCTTC
CAISESGTTYNEQFF
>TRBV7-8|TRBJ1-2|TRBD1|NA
TGTGCCAGCAGCTTGTTACAGGGGTCGCAGGGCTACACCTTC
CASSLLQGSQGYTF
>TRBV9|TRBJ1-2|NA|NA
TGTGCCAGCAGCGTAGAGGAGGGGCGGAAGGCGGCGAGCTATGGCTACACCTTC
CASSVEEGRKAASYGYTF
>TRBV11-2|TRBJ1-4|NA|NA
TGTGCCAGCAGCTTAGAAGGCCTGGAACTGTTTTTT
CASSLEGLELFF
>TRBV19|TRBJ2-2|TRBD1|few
TGTGCCAGTCGGAGACAGGGAAACACCGGGGAGCTGTTTTTT
CASRRQGNTGELFF
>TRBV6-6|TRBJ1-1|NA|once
TGTGCCAGCAGTTACGGTTACACAATGAACACTGAAGCTTTCTTT
CASSYGYTMNTEAFF
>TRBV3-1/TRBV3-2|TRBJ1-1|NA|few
TGTGCCAGCAGCCAAGACGGGGGGCGCGACACTGAAGCTTTCTTT
CASSQDGGRDTEAFF
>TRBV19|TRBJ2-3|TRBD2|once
TGTGCCAGTAGCCGTTCCGGGACTAGCTTCCTGTATTTT
CASSRSGTSFLYF
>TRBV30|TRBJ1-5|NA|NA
TGTGCCTGGAGTACGGGTGCCAATCAGCCCCAGCATTTT
CAWSTGANQPQHF
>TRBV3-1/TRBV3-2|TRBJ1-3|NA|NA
TGTGCCAGCAGCCAGGGGGACCGCGCAGTCAGCTCTGGAAACACCATATATTTT
CASSQGDRAVSSGNTIYF
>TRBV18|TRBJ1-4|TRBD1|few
TGTGCCAGCTCACCTGGAGGGGGCGAGGAAAAACTGTTTTTT
CASSPGGGEEKLFF
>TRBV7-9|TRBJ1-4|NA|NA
TGTGCCAGCAGCCGGGGGGGGAATGAAAAACTGTTTTTT
CASSRGGNEKLFF
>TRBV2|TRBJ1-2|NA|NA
TGTGCCAGCAGTGCTCAAACAGGGAAGGAAGGCTACACCTTC
CASSAQTGKEGYTF
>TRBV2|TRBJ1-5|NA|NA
TGTGCCAGCAGTGACAGGGATCAGCCCCAGCATTTT
CASSDRDQPQHF
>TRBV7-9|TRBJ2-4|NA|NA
TGTGCCAGCAGCAATAAACAGGGAGCCAAAAACATTCAGTACTTC
CASSNKQGAKNIQYF
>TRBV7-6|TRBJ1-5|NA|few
TGTGCCAGCAGCATGACCAGGGGTAGCAATCAGCCCCAGCATTTT
CASSMTRGSNQPQHF
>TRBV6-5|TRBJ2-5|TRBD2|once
TGTGCCAGCAAGTTAAGCGGGGGTCGGGAGGAGACCCAGTACTTC
CASKLSGGREETQYF
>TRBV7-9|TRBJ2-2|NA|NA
TGTGCCAGCAGCTTAGCAGGTTTCACCGGGGAGCTGTTTTTT
CASSLAGFTGELFF
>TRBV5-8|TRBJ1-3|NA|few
TGTGCCAGCAGCCCGGAGTGGACTGTTCGAAACACCATATATTTT
CASSPEWTVRNTIYF
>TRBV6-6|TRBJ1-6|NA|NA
TGTGCCAGCAGTTACCCCTCAGAAAATTCACCCCTCCACTTT
CASSYPSENSPLHF
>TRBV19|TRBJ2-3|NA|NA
TGTGCCAGTAGCAGGGACATGCTCCTCACAGATACGCAGTATTTT
CASSRDMLLTDTQYF
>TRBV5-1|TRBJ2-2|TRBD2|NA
TGCGCCAGCAGCGGGCGGGGGAGCACCGGGGAGCTGTTTTTT
CASSGRGSTGELFF
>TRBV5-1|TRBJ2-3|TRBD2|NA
TGCGCCACCGGGCCCGGGGGGACAGATACGCAGTATTTT
CATGPGGTDTQYF
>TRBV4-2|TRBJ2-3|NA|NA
TGTGCCAGCAGCCAAGGGGCAGGCCAGATAAGTACAGATACGCAGTATTTT
CASSQGAGQISTDTQYF
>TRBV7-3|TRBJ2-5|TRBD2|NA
TGTGCCAGCAGCCTCGCCGGGACTAGCGGCCAAGAGACCCAGTACTTC
CASSLAGTSGQETQYF
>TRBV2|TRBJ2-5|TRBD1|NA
TGTGCCAGCATGCAGGGGGTCCAAGAGACCCAGTACTTC
CASMQGVQETQYF
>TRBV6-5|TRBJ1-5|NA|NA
TGTGCCAGCAGTTACTCGAAGGGGATTCAGCCCCAGCATTTT
CASSYSKGIQPQHF
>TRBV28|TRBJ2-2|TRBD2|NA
TGTGCCAGCAGCCCCCAACTAGCGGGCACCGGGGAGCTGTTTTTT
CASSPQLAGTGELFF
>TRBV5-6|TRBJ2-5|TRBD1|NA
TGTGCCAGCAGCTGGCCGGGACAGGGGGGAGAGACCCAGTACTTC
CASSWPGQGGETQYF
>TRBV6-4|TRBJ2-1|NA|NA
TGTGCCAGCAGTGTGACGGGGACCAACTACAATGAGCAGTTCTTC
CASSVTGTNYNEQFF
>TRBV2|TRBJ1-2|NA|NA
TGTGCCAGCACTATGAATAGGGCGGCCAACTATGGCTACACCTTC
CASTMNRAANYGYTF
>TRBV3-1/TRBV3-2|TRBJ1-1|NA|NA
TGTGCCAGCAGCCAAGATAAGGTTAGGGTCGGTGAAGCTTTCTTT
CASSQDKVRVGEAFF
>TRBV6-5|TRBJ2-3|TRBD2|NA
TGTGCCAGCAGTTTCCTTAGCGGGGGGACAGATACGCAGTATTTT
CASSFLSGGTDTQYF
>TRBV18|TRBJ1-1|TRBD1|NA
TGTGCCAGCTCACGACAGGGGACTTCCGACACTGAAGCTTTCTTT
CASSRQGTSDTEAFF
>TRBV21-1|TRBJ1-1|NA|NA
TGTGCCAGCAGCTCCAATCCTCCGGGACAGGGGGAAGTAGACACTGAAGCTTTCTTT
CASSSNPPGQGEVDTEAFF
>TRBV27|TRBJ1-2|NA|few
TGTGCCAGCAGTTTACGGCCTAACTATGGCTACACCTTC
CASSLRPNYGYTF
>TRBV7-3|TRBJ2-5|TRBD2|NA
TGTGCCAGCAGCCCCCGGGCTAGCGGTAGCGAGACCCAGTACTTC
CASSPRASGSETQYF
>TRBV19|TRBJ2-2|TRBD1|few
TGTGCCAGTAGTATTGAGAGACAGGGACGCACCGGGGAGCTGTTTTTT
CASSIERQGRTGELFF
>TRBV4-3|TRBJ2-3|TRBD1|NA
TGCGCCAGCAGCCAGACAGGGGTCGGCACAGATACGCAGTATTTT
CASSQTGVGTDTQYF
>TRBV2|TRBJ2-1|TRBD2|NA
TGTGCCAGCAGCCCCCGGCTAGCGGGCAATGAGCAGTTCTTC
CASSPRLAGNEQFF
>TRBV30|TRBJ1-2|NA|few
TGTGCCTGGAGTCGAGGGACGCGCAACAACTATGGCTACACCTTC
CAWSRGTRNNYGYTF
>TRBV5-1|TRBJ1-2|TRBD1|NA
TGCGCCAGCAGCGGGGGACAGGGGGACTATGGCTACACCTTC
CASSGGQGDYGYTF
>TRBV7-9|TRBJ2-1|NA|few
TGTGCCAGCAGCTTAACAGCACCCAATGAGCAGTTCTTC
CASSLTAPNEQFF